This T cell receptor beta chain originates from a study of T cell responses to AZD1222 COVID-19 vaccine. Germline lookup yields CDR1 LNHNV and CDR2 YYDKDF (reference sequence). The V end lost 0 bases, the J end lost 8 bases, and 10 bases lay between the germline ends. This CDR3 is built from 13 residues. The assay was immunoSEQ multiplex PCR, and TCRdb's table has in-frame clones only and misses some. The repertoire holds about 130,000 clones, with 75% to 95% as singletons. The sequence came from an adult who received the AZD1222 COVID-19 vaccine. Sequencing used peripheral blood, obtained 28 days after the second AZD1222 dose. The gene calls are TRBV15 and TRBJ1-1; a possible D gene is TRBD1 (6 bases). In nucleotides, the CDR3 is TGTGCCACCAGCAGAGATCCTGGGGGCGAAGCTTTCTTT. As protein: CATSRDPGGEAFF.